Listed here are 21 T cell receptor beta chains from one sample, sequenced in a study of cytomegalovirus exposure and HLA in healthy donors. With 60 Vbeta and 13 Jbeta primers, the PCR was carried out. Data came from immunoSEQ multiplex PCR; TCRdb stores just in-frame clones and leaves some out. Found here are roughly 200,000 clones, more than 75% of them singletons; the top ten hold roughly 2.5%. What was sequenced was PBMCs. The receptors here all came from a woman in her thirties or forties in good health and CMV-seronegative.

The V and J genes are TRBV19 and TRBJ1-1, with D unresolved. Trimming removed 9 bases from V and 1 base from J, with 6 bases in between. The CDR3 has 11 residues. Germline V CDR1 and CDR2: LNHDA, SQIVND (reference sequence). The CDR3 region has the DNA TGTGCCAGCAACAAGAACACTGAAGCTTTCTTT. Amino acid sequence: CASNKNTEAFF.

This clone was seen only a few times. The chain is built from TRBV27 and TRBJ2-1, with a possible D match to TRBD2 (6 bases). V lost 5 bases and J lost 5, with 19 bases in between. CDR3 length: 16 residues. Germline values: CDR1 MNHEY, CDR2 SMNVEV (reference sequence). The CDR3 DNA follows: TGTGCCAGCAGTAGAACCGGACACCGGGGGAACAATGAGCAGTTCTTC. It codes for CASSRTGHRGNNEQFF.

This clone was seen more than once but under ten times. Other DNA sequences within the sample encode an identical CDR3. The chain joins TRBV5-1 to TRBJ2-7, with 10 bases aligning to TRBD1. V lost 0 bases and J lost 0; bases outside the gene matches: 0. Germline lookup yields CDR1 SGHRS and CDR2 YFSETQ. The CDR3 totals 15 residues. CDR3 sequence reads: CASSLGQGASYEQYF. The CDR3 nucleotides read TGCGCCAGCAGCTTGGGACAGGGGGCCTCCTACGAGCAGTACTTC.

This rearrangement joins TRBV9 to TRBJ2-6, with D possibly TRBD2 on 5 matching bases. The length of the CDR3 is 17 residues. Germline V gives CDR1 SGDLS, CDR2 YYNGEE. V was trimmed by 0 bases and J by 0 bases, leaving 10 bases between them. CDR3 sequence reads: CASSVDRERSGANVLTF. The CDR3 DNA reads TGTGCCAGCAGCGTAGATAGGGAGCGCTCTGGGGCCAACGTCCTGACTTTC.

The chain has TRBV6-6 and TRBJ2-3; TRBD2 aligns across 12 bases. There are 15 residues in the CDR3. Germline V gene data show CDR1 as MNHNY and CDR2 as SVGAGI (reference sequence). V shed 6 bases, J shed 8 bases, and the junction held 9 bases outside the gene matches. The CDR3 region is CASRPGLAGWGTQYF. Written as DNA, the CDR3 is TGTGCCAGCAGACCCGGACTAGCGGGGTGGGGTACGCAGTATTTT.

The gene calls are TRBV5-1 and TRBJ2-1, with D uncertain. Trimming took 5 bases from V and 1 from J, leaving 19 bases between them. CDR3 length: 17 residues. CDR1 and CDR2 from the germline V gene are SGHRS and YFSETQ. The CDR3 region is CASSPGWMAASYNEQFF. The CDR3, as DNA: TGCGCCAGCAGTCCCGGGTGGATGGCGGCTTCCTACAATGAGCAGTTCTTC. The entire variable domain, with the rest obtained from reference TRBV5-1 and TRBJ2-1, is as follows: KAGVTQTPRYLIKTRGQQVTLSCSPISGHRSVSWYQQTPGQGLQFLFEYFSETQRNKGNFPGRFSGRQFSNSRSEMNVSTLELGDSALYLCASSPGWMAASYNEQFFGPGTRLTVL.

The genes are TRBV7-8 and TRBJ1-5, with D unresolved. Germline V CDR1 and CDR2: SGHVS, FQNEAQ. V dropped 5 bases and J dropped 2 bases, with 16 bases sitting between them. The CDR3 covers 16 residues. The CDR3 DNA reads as TGTGCCAGCAGCCCCCCGGCGGGTATCGGCAATCAGCCCCAGCATTTT. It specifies CASSPPAGIGNQPQHF.

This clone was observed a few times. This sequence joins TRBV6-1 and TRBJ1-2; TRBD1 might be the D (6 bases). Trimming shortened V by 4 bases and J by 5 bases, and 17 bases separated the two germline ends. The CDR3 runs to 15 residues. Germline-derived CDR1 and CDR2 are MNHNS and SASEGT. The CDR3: CASSVSGQRLYGYTF. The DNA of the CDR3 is TGTGCCAGCAGTGTGTCGGGACAACGGTTATATGGCTACACCTTC.

CDR3 amino acids: CASREQGWEQYF. As DNA, the CDR3 is TGCGCCAGCAGGGAACAGGGGTGGGAGCAGTACTTC. The V and J genes are TRBV10-2 and TRBJ2-7, with 7 bases matching TRBD1. CDR1 WSHSY and CDR2 SAAADI come from the germline V gene. J was trimmed by 7 bases and V by 6 bases; bases with no gene match: 6. This CDR3 contains 12 residues.

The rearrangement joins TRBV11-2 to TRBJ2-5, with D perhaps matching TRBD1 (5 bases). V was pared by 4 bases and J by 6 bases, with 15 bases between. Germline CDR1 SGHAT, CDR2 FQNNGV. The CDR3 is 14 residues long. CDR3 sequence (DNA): TGTGCCAGCAGCTCCCCGACAGTCCAGAAGACCCAGTACTTC. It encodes CASSSPTVQKTQYF.

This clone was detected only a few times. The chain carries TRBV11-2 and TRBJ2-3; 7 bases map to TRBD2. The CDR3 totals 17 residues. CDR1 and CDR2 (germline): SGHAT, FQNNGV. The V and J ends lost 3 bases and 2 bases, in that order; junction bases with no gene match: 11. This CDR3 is CASSFPIGAGATDTQYF. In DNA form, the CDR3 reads TGTGCCAGCAGCTTTCCCATCGGGGCGGGAGCCACAGATACGCAGTATTTT.

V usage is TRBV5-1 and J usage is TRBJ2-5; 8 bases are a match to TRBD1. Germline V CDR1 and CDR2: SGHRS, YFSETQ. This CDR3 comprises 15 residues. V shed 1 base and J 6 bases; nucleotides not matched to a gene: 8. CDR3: CASSLQGASMQTQYF. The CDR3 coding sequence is TGCGCCAGCAGCTTGCAGGGGGCTAGCATGCAGACCCAGTACTTC.

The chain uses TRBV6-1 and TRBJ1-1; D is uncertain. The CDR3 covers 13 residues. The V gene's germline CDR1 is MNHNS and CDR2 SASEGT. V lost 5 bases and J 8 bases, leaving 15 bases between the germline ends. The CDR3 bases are TGTGCCAGCAGTACCGTTCGGGATTACGAAGCTTTCTTT. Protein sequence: CASSTVRDYEAFF.

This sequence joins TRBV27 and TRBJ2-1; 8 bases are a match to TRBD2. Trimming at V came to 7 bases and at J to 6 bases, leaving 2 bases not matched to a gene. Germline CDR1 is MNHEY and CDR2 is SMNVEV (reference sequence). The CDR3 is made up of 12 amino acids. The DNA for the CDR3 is TGTGCCAGCACCGCGGGGGGCAATGAGCAGTTCTTC. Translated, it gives CASTAGGNEQFF.

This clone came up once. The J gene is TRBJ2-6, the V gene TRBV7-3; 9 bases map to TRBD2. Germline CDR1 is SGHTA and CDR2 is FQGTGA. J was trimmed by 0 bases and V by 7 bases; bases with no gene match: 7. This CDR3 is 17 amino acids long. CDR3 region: CASTLTSGTSGANVLTF. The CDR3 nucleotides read TGTGCCAGCACCCTGACTAGCGGAACCTCTGGGGCCAACGTCCTGACTTTC.

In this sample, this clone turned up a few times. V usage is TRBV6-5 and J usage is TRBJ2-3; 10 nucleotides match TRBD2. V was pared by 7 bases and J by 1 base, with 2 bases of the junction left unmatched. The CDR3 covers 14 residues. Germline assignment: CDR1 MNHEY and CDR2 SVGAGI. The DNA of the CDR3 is TGTGCCAGCAAGCTAGCGGGGGGCACAGATACGCAGTATTTT. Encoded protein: CASKLAGGTDTQYF.

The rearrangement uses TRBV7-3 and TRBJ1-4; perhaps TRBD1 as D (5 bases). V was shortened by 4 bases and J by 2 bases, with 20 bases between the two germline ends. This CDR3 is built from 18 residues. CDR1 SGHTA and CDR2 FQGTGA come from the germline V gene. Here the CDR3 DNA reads TGTGCCAGCAGCTCTGGGGCGATCCAGGGTGTGACTAATGAAAAACTGTTTTTT. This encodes CASSSGAIQGVTNEKLFF. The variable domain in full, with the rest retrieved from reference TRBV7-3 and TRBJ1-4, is GAGVSQTPSNKVTEKGKYVELRCDPISGHTALYWYRQSLGQGPEFLIYFQGTGAADDSGLPNDRFFAVRPEGSVSTLKIQRTERGDSAVYLCASSSGAIQGVTNEKLFFGSGTQLSVL.

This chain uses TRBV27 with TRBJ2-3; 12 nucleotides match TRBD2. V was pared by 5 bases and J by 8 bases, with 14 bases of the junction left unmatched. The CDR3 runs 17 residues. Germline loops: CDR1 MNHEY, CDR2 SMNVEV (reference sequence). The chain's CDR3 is CASSPSVLAGGRGTQYF. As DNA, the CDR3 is TGTGCCAGCAGTCCATCAGTCCTAGCGGGGGGGAGGGGTACGCAGTATTTT.

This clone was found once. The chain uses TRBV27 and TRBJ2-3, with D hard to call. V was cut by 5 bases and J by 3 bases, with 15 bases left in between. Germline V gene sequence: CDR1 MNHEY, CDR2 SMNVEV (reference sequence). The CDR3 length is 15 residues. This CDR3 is CASSPVALPTDTQYF. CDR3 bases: TGTGCCAGCAGTCCTGTGGCTTTACCGACAGATACGCAGTATTTT.

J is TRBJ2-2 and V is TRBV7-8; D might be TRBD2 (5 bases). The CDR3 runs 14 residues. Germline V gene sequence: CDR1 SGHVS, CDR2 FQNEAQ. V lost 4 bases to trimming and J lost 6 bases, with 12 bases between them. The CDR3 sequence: CASSSGMQAGELFF. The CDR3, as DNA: TGTGCCAGCAGCTCCGGGATGCAAGCCGGGGAGCTGTTTTTT.

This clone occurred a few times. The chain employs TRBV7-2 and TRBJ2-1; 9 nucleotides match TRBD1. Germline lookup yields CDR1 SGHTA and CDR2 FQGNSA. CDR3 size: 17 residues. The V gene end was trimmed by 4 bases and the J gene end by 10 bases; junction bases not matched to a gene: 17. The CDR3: CASSSRSGTGRSGEQFF. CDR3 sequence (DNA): TGTGCCAGCAGCTCCAGATCCGGGACAGGGAGAAGTGGAGAGCAGTTCTTC.